This T cell receptor beta chain was identified during a study of blood T cell repertoires in COVID-19. Study as a whole: T cells, B-cell-depleted T cells, or PBMCs supplied cDNA or gDNA.

Sequencing was performed with immunoSEQ multiplex PCR; in TCRdb, only in-frame clones are kept and a portion is missing. The sample shows 400,000 or so clones, 80% to 95% of them seen only once. Participants were aged about 18 to 100 years from about two dozen US areas. Germline V lookup: CDR1 SGHRS, CDR2 YFSETQ. V was pared by 2 bases and J by 6 bases, with 8 bases of the junction left unmatched. The CDR3 covers 15 residues. The sequencing sample was made of PBMCs or T cells enriched from blood (not recorded which). The receptor comes from a man aged 18 to 30 who had recovered from COVID-19. This rearrangement joins TRBV5-1 to TRBJ2-1, with 7 bases that match TRBD1. CDR3 in amino acids: CASSFLTGSGNEQFF. The CDR3, as DNA: TGCGCCAGCAGCTTTCTGACAGGGAGCGGCAATGAGCAGTTCTTC. The full variable domain, completed using reference TRBV5-1 and TRBJ2-1, is KAGVTQTPRYLIKTRGQQVTLSCSPISGHRSVSWYQQTPGQGLQFLFEYFSETQRNKGNFPGRFSGRQFSNSRSEMNVSTLELGDSALYLCASSFLTGSGNEQFFGPGTRLTVL.